The present TCR beta chain was sequenced within a study of cytomegalovirus exposure and HLA in healthy donors. The study ran its PCR with 60 Vbeta and 13 Jbeta primers. Sequencing used immunoSEQ multiplex PCR; TCRdb keeps in-frame clones, though not all of them. The sample has 150,000 to 200,000 clones; around 83% are singletons. With 3 bases clipped from V and 3 bases from J, the junction kept 13 bases outside the gene matches. The CDR3 totals 19 residues. Germline loops: CDR1 LGHNA, CDR2 YNFKEQ. Only a few counts were recorded for this clone. Sequenced material: PBMCs. This TCR derives from a woman aged 40 to 49 in good health and CMV-seronegative. J is TRBJ2-6 and V is TRBV4-2, with 8 bases matching TRBD1. CDR3 protein: CASSHTWSDRAFGANVLTF. The CDR3 DNA follows: TGTGCCAGCAGCCACACTTGGTCGGACAGGGCCTTTGGGGCCAACGTCCTGACTTTC.